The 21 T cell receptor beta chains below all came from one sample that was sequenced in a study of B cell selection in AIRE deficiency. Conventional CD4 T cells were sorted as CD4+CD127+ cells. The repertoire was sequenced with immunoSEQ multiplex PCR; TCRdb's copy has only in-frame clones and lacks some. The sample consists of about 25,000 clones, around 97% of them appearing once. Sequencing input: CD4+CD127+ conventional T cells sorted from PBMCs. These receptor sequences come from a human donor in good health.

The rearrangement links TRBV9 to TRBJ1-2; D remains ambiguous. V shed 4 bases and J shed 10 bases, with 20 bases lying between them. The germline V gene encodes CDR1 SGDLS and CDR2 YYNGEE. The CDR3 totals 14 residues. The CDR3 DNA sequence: TGTGCCAGCAGCCCCTGGGCCAGCCACCTTAACTACACCTTC. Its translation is CASSPWASHLNYTF.

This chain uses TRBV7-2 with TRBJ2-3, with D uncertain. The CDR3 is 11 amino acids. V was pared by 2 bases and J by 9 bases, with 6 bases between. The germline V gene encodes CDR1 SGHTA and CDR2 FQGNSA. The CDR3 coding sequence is TGTGCCAGCAGCTTACTACAGACGCAGTATTTT. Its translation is CASSLLQTQYF.

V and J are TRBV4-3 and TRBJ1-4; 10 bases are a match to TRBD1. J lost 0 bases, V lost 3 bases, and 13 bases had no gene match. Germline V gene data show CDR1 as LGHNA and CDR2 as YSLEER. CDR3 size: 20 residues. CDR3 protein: CASSQTPGQGTDSTNEKLFF. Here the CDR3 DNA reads TGCGCCAGCAGCCAGACTCCGGGACAGGGGACCGACTCAACTAATGAAAAACTGTTTTTT.

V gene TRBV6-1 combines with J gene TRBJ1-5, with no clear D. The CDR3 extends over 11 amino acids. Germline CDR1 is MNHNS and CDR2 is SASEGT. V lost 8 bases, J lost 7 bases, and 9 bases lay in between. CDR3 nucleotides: TGTGCCAGCGGCAACCGGCAGCCCCAGCATTTT. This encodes CASGNRQPQHF.

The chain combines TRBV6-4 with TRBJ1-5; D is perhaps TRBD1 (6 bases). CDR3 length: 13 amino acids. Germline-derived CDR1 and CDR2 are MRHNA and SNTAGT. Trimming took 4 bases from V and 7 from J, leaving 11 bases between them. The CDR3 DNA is TGTGCCAGCAGTGCGGGGGGCGGCCAGCCCCAGCATTTT. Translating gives CASSAGGGQPQHF.

The CDR3 is CASSAGGSYGYTF. In DNA, the CDR3 is TGTGCCAGCAGTGCCGGGGGCTCTTATGGCTACACCTTC. This sequence joins TRBV6-4 and TRBJ1-2, with D perhaps TRBD1 (6 bases). The V gene lost 4 bases and the J gene lost 5 bases, with 11 bases spanning the gap. The CDR3 extends over 13 amino acids. Germline V gene lookup returns CDR1 MRHNA and CDR2 SNTAGT.

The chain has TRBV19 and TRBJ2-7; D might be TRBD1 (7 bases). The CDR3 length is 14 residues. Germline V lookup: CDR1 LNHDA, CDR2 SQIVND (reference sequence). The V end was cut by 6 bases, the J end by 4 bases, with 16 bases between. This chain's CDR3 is CASSETTGTYEQYF. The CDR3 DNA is TGTGCCAGTAGCGAAACGACAGGGACTTACGAGCAGTACTTC.

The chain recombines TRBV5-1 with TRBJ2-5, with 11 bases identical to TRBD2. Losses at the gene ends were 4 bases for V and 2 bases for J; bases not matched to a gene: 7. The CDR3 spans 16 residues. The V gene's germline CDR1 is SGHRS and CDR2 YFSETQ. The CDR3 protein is CASSPPTSGKQETQYF. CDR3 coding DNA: TGCGCCAGCAGCCCACCGACTAGCGGGAAGCAAGAGACCCAGTACTTC.

In DNA form, the CDR3 reads TGTGCCAGCAGTTACTACACTAACACTGAAGCTTTCTTT. It encodes CASSYYTNTEAFF. The chain carries TRBV6-6 and TRBJ1-1; D uncertain. V lost 1 base, J lost 2 bases, and 5 bases lay in between. This CDR3 region has 13 residues. Germline-derived CDR1 and CDR2 are MNHNY and SVGAGI (reference sequence).

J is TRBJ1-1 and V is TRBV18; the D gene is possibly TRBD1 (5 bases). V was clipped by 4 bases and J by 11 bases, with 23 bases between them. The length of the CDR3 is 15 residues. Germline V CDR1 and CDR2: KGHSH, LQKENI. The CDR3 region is CASSLTPGGLMHAFF. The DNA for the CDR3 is TGTGCCAGCTCACTAACGCCCGGGGGGTTGATGCACGCTTTCTTT.

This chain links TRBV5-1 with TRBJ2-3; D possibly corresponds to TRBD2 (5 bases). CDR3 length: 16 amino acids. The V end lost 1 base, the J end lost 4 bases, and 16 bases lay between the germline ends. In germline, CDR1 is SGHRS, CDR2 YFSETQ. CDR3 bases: TGCGCCAGCAGCTTGCCAACTAGTATCGGCCCAGATACGCAGTATTTT. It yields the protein CASSLPTSIGPDTQYF.

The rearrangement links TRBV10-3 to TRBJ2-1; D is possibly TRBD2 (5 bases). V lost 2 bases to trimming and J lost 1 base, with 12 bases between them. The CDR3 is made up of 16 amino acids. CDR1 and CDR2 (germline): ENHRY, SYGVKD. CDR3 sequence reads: CAISENRLASYNEQFF. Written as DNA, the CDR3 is TGTGCCATCAGTGAGAACCGGCTAGCATCCTACAATGAGCAGTTCTTC.

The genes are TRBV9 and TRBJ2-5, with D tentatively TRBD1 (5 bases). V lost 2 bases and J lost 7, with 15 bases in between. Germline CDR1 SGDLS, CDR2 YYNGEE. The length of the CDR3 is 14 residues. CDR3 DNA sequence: TGTGCCAGCAGCGTTTCAGATAAGGGGTGGACCCAGTACTTC. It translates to CASSVSDKGWTQYF.

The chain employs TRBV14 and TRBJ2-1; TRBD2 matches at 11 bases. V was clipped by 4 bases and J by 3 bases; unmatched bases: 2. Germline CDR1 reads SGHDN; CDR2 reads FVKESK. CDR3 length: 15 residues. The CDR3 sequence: CASSPTSGSYNEQFF. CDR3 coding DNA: TGTGCCAGCAGCCCCACTAGCGGGAGCTACAATGAGCAGTTCTTC.

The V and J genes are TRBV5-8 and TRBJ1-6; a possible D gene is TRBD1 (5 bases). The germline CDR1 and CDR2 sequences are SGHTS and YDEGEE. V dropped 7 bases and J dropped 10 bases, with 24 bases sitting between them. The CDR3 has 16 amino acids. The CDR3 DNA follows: TGTGCCAGCTTACCGAGCAGGGATCGGTTTCGATCACCCCTCCACTTT. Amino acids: CASLPSRDRFRSPLHF.

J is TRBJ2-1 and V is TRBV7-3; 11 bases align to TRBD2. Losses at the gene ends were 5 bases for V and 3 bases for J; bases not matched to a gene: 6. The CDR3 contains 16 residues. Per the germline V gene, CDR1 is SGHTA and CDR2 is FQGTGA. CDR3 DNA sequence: TGTGCCAGCAGCCCAAATAGCGGGAGGGTCTACAATGAGCAGTTCTTC. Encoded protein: CASSPNSGRVYNEQFF.

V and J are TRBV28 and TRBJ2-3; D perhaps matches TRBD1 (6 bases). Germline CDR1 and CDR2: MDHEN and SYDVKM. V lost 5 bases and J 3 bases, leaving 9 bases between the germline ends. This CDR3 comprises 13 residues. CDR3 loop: CASSRGGTDTQYF. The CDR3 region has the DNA TGTGCCAGCAGTCGAGGGGGTACAGATACGCAGTATTTT.

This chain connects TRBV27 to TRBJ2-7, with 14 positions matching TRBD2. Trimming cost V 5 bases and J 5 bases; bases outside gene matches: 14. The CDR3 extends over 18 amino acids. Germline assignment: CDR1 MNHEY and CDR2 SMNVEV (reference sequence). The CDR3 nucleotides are TGTGCCAGCAGTCCTACGGGACTAGCGGGAGAAATCCCCCACGAGCAGTACTTC. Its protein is CASSPTGLAGEIPHEQYF.

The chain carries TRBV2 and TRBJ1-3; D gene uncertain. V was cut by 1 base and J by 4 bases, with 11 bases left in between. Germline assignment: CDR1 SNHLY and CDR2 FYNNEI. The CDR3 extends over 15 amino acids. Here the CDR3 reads CASSEEIVAGNTIYF. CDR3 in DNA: TGTGCCAGCAGTGAAGAGATTGTAGCAGGAAACACCATATATTTT.

The CDR3 bases are TGTGCCAGCAGCGTAGATGGGCGAAGCGGGGGCTACAATGAGCAGTTCTTC. It codes for CASSVDGRSGGYNEQFF. This chain joins TRBV9 and TRBJ2-1; 8 bases match TRBD2. The CDR3 runs 17 residues. The germline V gene encodes CDR1 SGDLS and CDR2 YYNGEE. V gave up 0 bases and J gave up 3 bases; unmatched junction bases: 8. The full variable domain, completed using reference TRBV9 and TRBJ2-1, is DSGVTQTPKHLITATGQRVTLRCSPRSGDLSVYWYQQSLDQGLQFLIQYYNGEERAKGNILERFSAQQFPDLHSELNLSSLELGDSALYFCASSVDGRSGGYNEQFFGPGTRLTVL.

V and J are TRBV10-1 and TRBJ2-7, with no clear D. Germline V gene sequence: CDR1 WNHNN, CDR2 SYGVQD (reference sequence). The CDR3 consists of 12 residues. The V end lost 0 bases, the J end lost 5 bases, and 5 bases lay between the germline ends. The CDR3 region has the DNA TGCGCCAGCAGTGAGTCGAGCCACGAGCAGTACTTC. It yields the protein CASSESSHEQYF.